The 7 T cell receptor beta chains reported below all come from one sample, sequenced in a study of control samples from healthy donors and cancer patients (TCRdb year 2020). Receptor libraries were prepared by the immunoSEQ multiplex PCR assay. As stored in TCRdb, this immuneACCESS dataset retains in-frame rearrangements with V and J assigned. A fraction of the clones does not appear; measured against another copy, unresolved V genes explain less than half of the discrepancy, and the remainder lacks a known reason. The sample includes 150,000 to 200,000 clones, with 91% observed a single time. The ten largest make up about 1.6% of the sample. The specimen was blood. All receptors come from a woman aged 30 to 39 in good health.

The chain links TRBV7-9 to TRBJ1-2, with TRBD1 matching over 8 bases. V was pared by 1 base and J by 3 bases, with 1 base of the junction left unmatched. The CDR3 consists of 14 residues. Germline CDR1 SEHNR, CDR2 FQNEAQ (reference sequence). DNA of the CDR3: TGTGCCAGCAGCTTAGTACAGGGGGACTATGGCTACACCTTC. Protein: CASSLVQGDYGYTF.

This CDR3 reads CASSLAGGNQPQHF. The CDR3 DNA is TGTGCCAGCAGCTTAGCGGGGGGAAATCAGCCCCAGCATTTT. The J gene is TRBJ1-5, the V gene TRBV11-2; D is possibly TRBD1 (5 bases). The germline V gene has CDR1 SGHAT and CDR2 FQNNGV. CDR3 length: 14 amino acids. Trimming cost V 1 base and J 4 bases, with 8 bases left between them.

This chain links TRBV5-1 with TRBJ2-1; 7 bases align to TRBD2. With 1 base clipped from V and 0 bases from J, the junction kept 4 bases outside the gene matches. The CDR3 consists of 16 residues. The germline CDR1 and CDR2 sequences are SGHRS and YFSETQ. CDR3 nucleotide sequence: TGCGCCAGCAGCTTGACCAGCGGGGTCTCCTACAATGAGCAGTTCTTC. The encoded protein is CASSLTSGVSYNEQFF.

The V call is TRBV6-4, the J call TRBJ2-3; D not certain. The germline gives CDR1 MRHNA, CDR2 SNTAGT. The CDR3 consists of 13 residues. V lost 1 base and J lost 2, with 4 bases in between. The CDR3 nucleotides are TGTGCCAGCAGTGACTACCCCACAGATACGCAGTATTTT. It yields the protein CASSDYPTDTQYF.

The chain uses TRBV3-1 (or the pseudogene TRBV3-2) and TRBJ2-1; D perhaps matches TRBD2 (5 bases). V was pared by 0 bases and J by 3 bases, with 12 bases between. Germline V lookup: CDR1 LGHDT, CDR2 YNNKEL (reference sequence). This CDR3 has 16 amino acids. Here the CDR3 reads CASSQDFGGGYNEQFF. DNA for the CDR3: TGTGCCAGCAGCCAAGATTTTGGCGGAGGCTACAATGAGCAGTTCTTC.

The V and J genes are TRBV6-5 and TRBJ1-1, with D unclear. Germline CDR1 reads MNHEY; CDR2 reads SVGAGI. The CDR3 has 13 residues. Trimming stripped 8 bases from V and 0 bases from J, with 10 bases between. The CDR3 reads CASRQDVNTEAFF. For the CDR3, the DNA is TGTGCCAGCCGACAAGACGTGAACACTGAAGCTTTCTTT.

V is TRBV6-5 and J is TRBJ2-3; 9 nucleotides line up with TRBD2. CDR1 is MNHEY, CDR2 SVGAGI, per germline. The CDR3 consists of 15 residues. V shed 7 bases and J 0 bases; nucleotides not matched to a gene: 5. The CDR3 reads CASKPSGRSTDTQYF. CDR3 nucleotides: TGTGCCAGCAAACCGAGCGGGAGGAGCACAGATACGCAGTATTTT.